This TCR beta chain emerged from a study of radiation and T cells in renal cell carcinoma. Study as a whole: Nephrectomy followed 15 Gy stereotactic body radiation by 4 weeks. General study results and limits: From baseline, blood top tumor clonotypes peaked at 2 weeks post-radiation. Baseline intratumoral clonotype presence is unknown without pretreatment biopsies.

Here immunoSEQ multiplex PCR was the method, and the copy in TCRdb shows in-frame clones only, minus some. The data hold over 60,000 clones, with about 86% observed a single time. The sample's time point: blood 2 weeks post-SBRT. Treatment indicated: 15 Gy SBRT to primary tumor, nephrectomy 4 weeks later. For this clone: Antigen specificity is unknown.

Trimming took off 4 bases at V and 4 bases at J, with 13 bases between the two ends. Looked up from germline, CDR1 is SGHRS and CDR2 is YFSETQ. CDR3 length: 14 amino acids. The material sequenced was blood, taken from a patient whose treatment included radiotherapy and nephrectomy. The receptor was isolated from a woman aged 45 to 65 with renal cell carcinoma. This chain uses TRBV5-1 with TRBJ2-3, with D tentatively TRBD2 (5 bases). CDR3 protein: CASSPEGNADTQYF. CDR3 bases: TGCGCCAGCAGCCCCGAGGGTAACGCAGATACGCAGTATTTT.